These T cell receptor beta chains were read from a single sample in a study of T-cell reconstitution after alpha-beta-depleted transplantation in children. One entry per CDR3 protein results from TCRdb running MiXCR on the PCR reads. Of 500,000 or so distinct CDR3 sequences in the sample, 11% were seen once. Sequenced here: PBMCs, mostly from graft donor cells, sampled 180 days after TCRalphabeta/CD19-depleted stem cell transplant. The origin of the receptors is a female patient younger than 10 who had a stem cell transplant for aplastic anemia, so the T cells may come from the graft donor. The CDR3 runs from the conserved cysteine through the conserved F or W.

v_gene | CDR3aa
TRBV6-5 | CASSYSGQPGNTIYF
TRBV5-1 | CASSLAWGRNNSPLHF
TRBV7-9 | CASSLEWRGDGYTF
TRBV20-1 | CSASEGNGYTF
TRBV4-1 | CASSQGLNEQYF
TRBV7-3 | CASSLSPTENTEAFF
TRBV12-3/TRBV12-4 | CASSWGAGLIYGYTF
TRBV5-1 | CASSLTVIGHPYGYTF
TRBV28 | CAIRGQPYEQYF
TRBV5-1 | CASSLQETQYF